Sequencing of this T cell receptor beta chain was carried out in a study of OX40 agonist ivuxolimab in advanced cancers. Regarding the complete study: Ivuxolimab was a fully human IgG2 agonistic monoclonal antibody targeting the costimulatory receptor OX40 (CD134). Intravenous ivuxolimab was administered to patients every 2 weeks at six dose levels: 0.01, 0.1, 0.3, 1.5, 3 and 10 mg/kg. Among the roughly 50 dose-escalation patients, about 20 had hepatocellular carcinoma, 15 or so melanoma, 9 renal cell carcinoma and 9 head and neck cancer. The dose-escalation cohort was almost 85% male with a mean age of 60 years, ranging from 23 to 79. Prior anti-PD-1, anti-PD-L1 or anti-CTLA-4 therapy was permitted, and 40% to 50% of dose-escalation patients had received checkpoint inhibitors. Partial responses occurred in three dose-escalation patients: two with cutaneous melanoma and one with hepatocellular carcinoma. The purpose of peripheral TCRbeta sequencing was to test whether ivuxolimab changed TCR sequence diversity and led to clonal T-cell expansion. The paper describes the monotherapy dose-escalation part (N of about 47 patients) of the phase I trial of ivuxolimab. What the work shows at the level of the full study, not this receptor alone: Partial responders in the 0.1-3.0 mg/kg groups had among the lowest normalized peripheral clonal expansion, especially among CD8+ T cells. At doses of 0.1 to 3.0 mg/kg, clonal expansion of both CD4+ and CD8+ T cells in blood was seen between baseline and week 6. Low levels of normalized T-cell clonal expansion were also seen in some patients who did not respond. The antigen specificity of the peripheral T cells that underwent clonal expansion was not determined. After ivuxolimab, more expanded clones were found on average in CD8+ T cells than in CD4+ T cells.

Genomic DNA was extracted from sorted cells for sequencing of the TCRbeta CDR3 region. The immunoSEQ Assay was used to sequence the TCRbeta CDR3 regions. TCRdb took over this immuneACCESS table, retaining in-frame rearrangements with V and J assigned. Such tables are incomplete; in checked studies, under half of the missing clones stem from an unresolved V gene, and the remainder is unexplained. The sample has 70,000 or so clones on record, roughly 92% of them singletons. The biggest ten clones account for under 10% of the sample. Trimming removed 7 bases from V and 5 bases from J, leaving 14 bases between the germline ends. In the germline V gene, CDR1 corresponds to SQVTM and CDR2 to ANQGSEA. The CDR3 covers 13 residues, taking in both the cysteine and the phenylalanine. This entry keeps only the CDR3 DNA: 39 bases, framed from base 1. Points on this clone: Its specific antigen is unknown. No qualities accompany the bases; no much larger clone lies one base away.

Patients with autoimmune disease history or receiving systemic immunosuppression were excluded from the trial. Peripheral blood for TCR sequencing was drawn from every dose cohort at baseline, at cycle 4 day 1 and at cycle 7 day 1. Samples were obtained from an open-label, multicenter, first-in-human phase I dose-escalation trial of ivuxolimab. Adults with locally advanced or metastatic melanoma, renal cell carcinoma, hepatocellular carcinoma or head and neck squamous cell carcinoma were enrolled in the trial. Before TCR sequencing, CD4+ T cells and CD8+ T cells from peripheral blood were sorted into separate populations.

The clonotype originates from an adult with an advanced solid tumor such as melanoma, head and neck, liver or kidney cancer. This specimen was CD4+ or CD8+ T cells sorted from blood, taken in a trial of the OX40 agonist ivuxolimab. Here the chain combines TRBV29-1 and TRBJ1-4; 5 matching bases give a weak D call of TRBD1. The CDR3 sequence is CSGSGTGNEKLFF. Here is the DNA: TGCAGCGGTTCCGGGACTGGGAATGAAAAACTGTTTTTT.